Shown below are 5 T cell receptor beta chains from a single sample sequenced in a study of blood T cells in healthy people across ages (dated by TCRdb to 2013 to 2016). Library preparation employed 5' RACE. Instrument used: Illumina HiSeq 2500. A second PCR of roughly 7 to 11 cycles was run with a J-beta primer mix and a sample-barcoded 5' primer. TCRdb passed the public sequencing reads through fastp at Q25 and MiXCR, retaining productive beta sequences. One record per CDR3 amino acid sequence lists the most common genes and DNA. The sample records about 970,000 distinct CDR3 sequences, just over 50% of which are singletons. The ten largest clonotypes hold 20% to 25% of the sample. The specimen was blood. All receptors derive from a woman in her sixties or seventies in good health.

This clonotype has more than one count but fewer than ten. One junction end does not reproduce the germline sequence, and a read error may be involved. J is TRBJ1-5 and V is TRBV20-1; D not resolved. The CDR3 extends over 12 amino acids. CDR1 and CDR2 from the germline V gene are DFQATT and SNEGSKA (reference sequence). The CDR3 sequence is CSATSGDQPQHF. CDR3 DNA sequence: TGCAGTGCCACCTCGGGCGATCAACCCCAGCATTTT.

This chain connects TRBV6-2 or TRBV6-3 to TRBJ1-2; the match to TRBD1 covers 9 bases. This CDR3 is 14 amino acids long. Trimming cost V 5 bases and J 3 bases; bases outside gene matches: 4. Germline assignment: CDR1 MNHEY and CDR2 SVGEGT. The CDR3 DNA sequence: TGTGCCAGCAGTACCCGGACAGGGGACTATGGCTACACCTTC. This encodes CASSTRTGDYGYTF.

The rearrangement uses TRBV20-1 and TRBJ2-5; possible D gene TRBD2, 5 bases. The V end was cut by 4 bases, the J end by 0 bases, with 12 bases between. The CDR3 length is 14 residues. From germline, CDR1 is DFQATT and CDR2 SNEGSKA (reference sequence). The CDR3 DNA is TGCAGTGCTAAGAGCGGATGGTACCAAGAGACCCAGTACTTC. Encoded protein: CSAKSGWYQETQYF.

J is TRBJ2-1 and V is TRBV20-1; TRBD1 or TRBD2 may be the D gene (6 bases each). This CDR3 spans 14 amino acids. CDR1 and CDR2 (germline): DFQATT, SNEGSKA (reference sequence). V was cut by 1 base and J by 10 bases, with 17 bases left in between. The CDR3 sequence: CSARGLRGADEQFF. The CDR3 DNA sequence: TGCAGTGCTAGAGGCCTGAGGGGGGCGGACGAGCAGTTCTTC.

The chain has TRBV29-1 and TRBJ2-1; 12 nucleotides line up with TRBD2. The germline gives CDR1 SQVTM, CDR2 ANQGSEA. CDR3 length equals 13 residues. The junction had 6 bases not matched to a gene; V was cut back by 4 bases and J by 11 bases. The CDR3 reads CSVGLAGGEKQFF. DNA for the CDR3: TGCAGCGTTGGGCTAGCGGGAGGGGAGAAGCAGTTCTTC.